These 19 T cell receptor beta chains share one sample of origin, sequenced in a study of blood T cell repertoires in COVID-19. Assay: immunoSEQ multiplex PCR; the TCRdb copy retains only in-frame clones and omits some. The repertoire includes about 140,000 clones, about three quarters of them detected once, and 3.5% to 5% sits in the top ten. Sequencing was performed on peripheral blood. All receptors derive from a woman older than 75 with active or convalescent COVID-19.

This clone was recorded a few times. V gene TRBV6-5 combines with J gene TRBJ1-5; D is unresolved. This CDR3 comprises 15 residues. The V gene lost 6 bases and the J gene lost 2 bases, with 14 bases spanning the gap. Germline assignment: CDR1 MNHEY and CDR2 SVGAGI. CDR3 region: CASRENTNRNQPQHF. The CDR3 DNA is TGTGCCAGCAGAGAGAATACTAATCGCAATCAGCCCCAGCATTTT.

The rearrangement links TRBV6-4 to TRBJ1-2; D perhaps matches TRBD1 (5 bases). This CDR3 comprises 13 residues. The germline V gene has CDR1 MRHNA and CDR2 SNTAGT. The V gene lost 4 bases and the J gene lost 2 bases, with 8 bases spanning the gap. CDR3 nucleotides: TGTGCCAGCAGTGTGGGACTGAACTATGGCTACACCTTC. This codes for CASSVGLNYGYTF.

This CDR3 reads CASSYEASGFQETQYF. CDR3 coding DNA: TGTGCCAGCAGCTACGAGGCTAGCGGATTCCAAGAGACCCAGTACTTC. The rearrangement links TRBV4-2 to TRBJ2-5; TRBD2 agrees at 7 bases. J gave up 1 base and V 5 bases, and 10 bases lay outside the gene matches. The germline V gene encodes CDR1 LGHNA and CDR2 YNFKEQ. The CDR3 length is 16 residues.

This rearrangement joins TRBV6-5 to TRBJ2-5; D might be TRBD1 (7 bases). The V gene's germline CDR1 is MNHEY and CDR2 SVGAGI. V gave up 6 bases and J gave up 5 bases, with 19 bases separating them. This CDR3 contains 15 residues. The CDR3 DNA is TGTGCCAGCAGCAGCACCAGGGGGGTGATGGAGACCCAGTACTTC. Translated, it gives CASSSTRGVMETQYF.

The chain carries TRBV10-2 and TRBJ2-3; TRBD2 matches 9 bases. V was pared by 6 bases and J by 5 bases, with 12 bases of the junction left unmatched. This CDR3 has 16 residues. The V gene's germline CDR1 is WSHSY and CDR2 SAAADI. The CDR3 DNA reads as TGCGCCAGCAGCCTGGGACTAGCCGACGCCGGAGATACGCAGTATTTT. Encoded protein: CASSLGLADAGDTQYF.

The sample holds a few counts of this clone. V gene TRBV11-2 combines with J gene TRBJ2-2, with 8 nucleotides matching TRBD1. V lost 5 bases, J lost 4 bases, and 6 bases stayed unmatched. The CDR3 sequence is 15 residues long. The germline V gene encodes CDR1 SGHAT and CDR2 FQNNGV. Written as DNA, the CDR3 is TGTGCCAGCAGCCCCCAAGGACAGGGCACCGGGGAGCTGTTTTTT. This encodes CASSPQGQGTGELFF.

This clone has ten or more counts. This rearrangement joins TRBV7-2 to TRBJ2-1; no reliable D call. Germline loops: CDR1 SGHTA, CDR2 FQGNSA. CDR3 length equals 11 residues. The V end lost 1 base, the J end lost 10 bases, and 5 bases lay between the germline ends. CDR3 amino acids: CASSLGREQFF. The CDR3 nucleotides read TGTGCCAGCAGCTTAGGCAGGGAGCAGTTCTTC.

This clone was detected only a few times. This chain joins TRBV3-1 (or the pseudogene TRBV3-2) and TRBJ2-7; TRBD2 is a possible D gene (7 bases). Germline V gives CDR1 LGHDT, CDR2 YNNKEL (reference sequence). Between the trimmed V and J ends, which lost 2 bases and 0 bases, there was a span of 17 bases. The CDR3 runs to 17 residues. The CDR3 protein is CASSQFSAGALSYEQYF. The CDR3, as DNA: TGTGCCAGCAGCCAATTCAGCGCGGGGGCCCTCTCCTACGAGCAGTACTTC.

About this clone itself: One junction end disagrees with the germline gene, perhaps due to a read error. Written as DNA, the CDR3 is TGTGCCAGCAATATTCGGCAGGGACTGTTGAATACTGAAGCTTTCTTT. Translation gives CASNIRQGLLNTEAFF. The V and J genes are TRBV27 and TRBJ1-1, with D perhaps matching TRBD1 (5 bases). CDR1 is MNHEY, CDR2 SMNVEV, per germline (reference sequence). There are 16 residues in the CDR3.

The V call is TRBV11-1, the J call TRBJ1-2; D is undetermined. The V end was cut by 1 base, the J end by 5 bases, with 8 bases between. The CDR3 sequence is 13 residues long. CDR1 SGHAT and CDR2 FQDESV come from the germline V gene (reference sequence). CDR3 region: CASSLESQYGYTF. The CDR3 coding sequence is TGTGCCAGCAGCTTAGAATCACAGTATGGCTACACCTTC.

The rearrangement joins TRBV28 to TRBJ2-1; 9 bases are shared with TRBD1. The CDR3 sequence is 15 residues long. The V gene end was trimmed by 3 bases and the J gene end by 7 bases; junction bases not matched to a gene: 7. Germline lookup yields CDR1 MDHEN and CDR2 SYDVKM. The DNA of the CDR3 is TGTGCCAGCAGTTTCCTGGGACAGGGAGATAATGAGCAGTTCTTC. It translates to CASSFLGQGDNEQFF.

This clone was observed a handful of times. This chain links TRBV2 with TRBJ2-6; D remains unclear. The CDR3 loop spans 15 amino acids. Germline V gene sequence: CDR1 SNHLY, CDR2 FYNNEI. The V end was cut by 2 bases, the J end by 0 bases, with 5 bases between. The CDR3: CASSEFSSGANVLTF. The CDR3 DNA is TGTGCCAGCAGTGAATTCTCCTCTGGGGCCAACGTCCTGACTTTC.

This clone showed up just a few times. The V and J genes are TRBV3-1 (or the pseudogene TRBV3-2) and TRBJ2-5; D call uncertain. The ends were cut back, 0 bases at V and 0 bases at J, with 8 bases in the middle. CDR1 is LGHDT, CDR2 YNNKEL, per germline (reference sequence). CDR3 length: 15 residues. CDR3 DNA: TGTGCCAGCAGCCAAGAATATCCGTACCAAGAGACCCAGTACTTC. Its protein product is CASSQEYPYQETQYF.

This chain uses TRBV14 with TRBJ2-1; tentative D call: TRBD2 (5 bases). The CDR3 is made up of 20 amino acids. Germline values: CDR1 SGHDN, CDR2 FVKESK. V lost 2 bases and J lost 7, with 30 bases in between. Here the CDR3 DNA reads TGTGCCAGCAGCCAACGACTCAATCCCGGGGTGGGTGGTGGATTTAATGAGCAGTTCTTC. Residues: CASSQRLNPGVGGGFNEQFF.

Here the CDR3 reads CASSPRQGVYEQYF. Here the CDR3 DNA reads TGTGCCAGCTCACCGAGACAGGGGGTCTACGAGCAGTACTTC. The V and J genes are TRBV18 and TRBJ2-7; 9 bases are shared with TRBD1. The V gene end was trimmed by 3 bases and the J gene end by 3 bases; junction bases not matched to a gene: 3. The CDR3 has 14 amino acids. The germline V gene has CDR1 KGHSH and CDR2 LQKENI.

The genes are TRBV7-8 and TRBJ1-1, with a possible D match to TRBD1 (6 bases). Germline V gene data show CDR1 as SGHVS and CDR2 as FQNEAQ. Trimming took 1 base from V and 10 from J, leaving 13 bases between them. The CDR3 is 13 residues long. The CDR3 DNA is TGTGCCAGCAGCTTAGAGAACAGGGTAGGAGCTTTCTTT. Residues: CASSLENRVGAFF.

The chain has TRBV6-5 and TRBJ2-7, with 8 nucleotides matching TRBD1. The CDR3 has 15 residues. V lost 6 bases and J lost 2; bases outside the gene matches: 9. Germline loops: CDR1 MNHEY, CDR2 SVGAGI. This CDR3 is CASRTWGTGPYEQYF. CDR3 DNA: TGTGCCAGCAGGACATGGGGGACAGGACCCTACGAGCAGTACTTC.

The genes are TRBV4-2 and TRBJ1-6, with 7 nucleotides matching TRBD1. Trimming took 0 bases from V and 9 from J; bases not matched to a gene: 11. In germline, CDR1 is LGHNA, CDR2 YNFKEQ. There are 17 residues in the CDR3. CDR3 sequence (DNA): TGTGCCAGCAGCCAAGAGGACCGTCAGGGGGAAGGTTCACCCCTCCACTTT. This encodes CASSQEDRQGEGSPLHF.

A single count supports this clone. The chain links TRBV2 to TRBJ2-7, with 9 bases aligning to TRBD1. V trimming: 5 bases; J trimming: 2 bases; junction bases outside the gene matches: 4. There are 14 residues in the CDR3. Germline V CDR1 and CDR2: SNHLY, FYNNEI. In DNA, the CDR3 is TGTGCCAGCAGTACCGGGACAGGGACCTACGAGCAGTACTTC. Its translation: CASSTGTGTYEQYF.